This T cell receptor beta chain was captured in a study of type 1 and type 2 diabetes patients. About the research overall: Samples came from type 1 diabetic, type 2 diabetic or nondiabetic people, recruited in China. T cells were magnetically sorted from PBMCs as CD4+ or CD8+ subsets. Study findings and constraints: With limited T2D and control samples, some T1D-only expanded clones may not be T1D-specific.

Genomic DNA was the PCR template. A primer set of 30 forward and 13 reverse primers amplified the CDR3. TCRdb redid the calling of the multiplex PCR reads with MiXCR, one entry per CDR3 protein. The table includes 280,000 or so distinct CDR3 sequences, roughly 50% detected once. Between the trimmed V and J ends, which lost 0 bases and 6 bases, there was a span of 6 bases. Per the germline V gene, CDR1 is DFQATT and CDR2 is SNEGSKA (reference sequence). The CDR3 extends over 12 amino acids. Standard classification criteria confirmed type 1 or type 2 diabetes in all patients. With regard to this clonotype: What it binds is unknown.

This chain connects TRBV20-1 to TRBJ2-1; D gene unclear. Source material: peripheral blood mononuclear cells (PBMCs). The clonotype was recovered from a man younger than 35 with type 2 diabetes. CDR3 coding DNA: TGCAGTGCTAGAGATCCTCGCAATGAGCAGTTCTTC. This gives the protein CSARDPRNEQFF.